This entry describes one T cell receptor beta chain. The data derive from a study of blood T cell repertoires in COVID-19. About the research overall: From the United States, Italy and Spain came samples of acute and convalescent COVID-19.

TCRdb's table, derived via immunoSEQ multiplex PCR, lists solely in-frame clones and lacks some. This table has under 300,000 clones, around 82% appearing once. The CDR3 length is 11 residues. V shed 7 bases and J shed 6 bases, with 8 bases lying between them. Participants came from about two dozen US areas, aged about 18 to 100 years. Cohorts were based on clinical histories the participants reported. Two negative PCRs, clearance, or symptom resolution had been documented for recovered Cohort 3 donors. The clonotype was recovered from a man aged 50 or older who had recovered from COVID-19. The chain employs TRBV12-3 or TRBV12-4 and TRBJ2-3; no definite D call. The sequencing sample was made of PBMCs or T cells enriched from blood (not recorded which). The CDR3 DNA follows: TGTGCCAGCAACCTAGAGGATACGCAGTATTTT. Translation gives CASNLEDTQYF.